The T cell receptor (beta chain) described here comes from a study of cytomegalovirus exposure and HLA in healthy donors. This clone turned up a few times. The table came from immunoSEQ multiplex PCR; TCRdb's copy has only in-frame clones and leaves some out. Of some 120,000 clones listed, 70% to 90% are singletons. Sequencing was done on a sample of PBMCs. The sequence came from a woman younger than 35 in good health and CMV-seronegative.

The CDR3 here is CASSPNPRTSTDTQYF. The CDR3 DNA reads as TGTGCCAGCAGTCCTAACCCGAGGACTAGCACAGATACGCAGTATTTT. J is TRBJ2-3 and V is TRBV28, with D maybe TRBD2 (5 bases). V lost 5 bases, J lost 0 bases, and 15 bases lay in between. This CDR3 is built from 16 residues. Per the germline V gene, CDR1 is MDHEN and CDR2 is SYDVKM. Full variable domain (remainder filled in from reference TRBV28 and TRBJ2-3): DVKVTQSSRYLVKRTGEKVFLECVQDMDHENMFWYRQDPGLGLRLIYFSYDVKMKEKGDIPEGYSVSREKKERFSLILESASTNQTSMYLCASSPNPRTSTDTQYFGPGTRLTVL.